This T cell receptor (beta chain) was documented in a study of cytomegalovirus exposure and HLA in healthy donors. Whole-study context: One earlier analysis, a look at 150 million to 200 million T cells, found about 110 million unique TCR beta sequences. The study, taken as a whole, reports: Later analysis demonstrated an association between a missense DCLRE1C variant and TCR beta V- and J-gene trimming.

Vbeta (60) and Jbeta (13) primers were used in the PCR. Generated by immunoSEQ multiplex PCR, the TCRdb table keeps only in-frame clones and is missing some. The sample has around 90,000 clones, 65% seen once. Of note for this clone: Its target is not known.

V lost 7 bases and J lost 9, with 22 bases in between. The CDR3 has 15 amino acids. The germline V gene has CDR1 LNHDA and CDR2 SQIVND (reference sequence). V usage is TRBV19 and J usage is TRBJ2-1; possible D gene TRBD2, 6 bases. Material for sequencing was PBMCs. The TCR was taken from a boy younger than 18 in good health and CMV-seropositive. CDR3 sequence (DNA): TGTGCCAGTACCCCCGGGACTGGTCGGGCGGGTGAGCAGTTCTTC. This encodes CASTPGTGRAGEQFF.